The clone carrying this T cell receptor beta chain was seen a few times. No antigen is known for it. With a much larger clone just one base away, this may be a read error. Time point reported: newly diagnosed GD, antithyroid drugs for less than 3 months. Following extraction of RNA from PBMCs, that RNA was used to make the TCR library. These data come from a study of regulatory T cells in long-lasting Graves disease. General study results and limits: Persistent Graves' patients showed a TCR diversity that was lower than that of newly diagnosed ones. A greater number of public clonotypes (around 3,000) was shared by persistent patients than by new patients (about 990).

Both iRepertoire HTBI primers and Arm-PCR of CDR3 regions were used to build the TCR beta libraries. In TCRdb, the multiplex PCR reads were re-called with MiXCR into one record per CDR3 protein. Of around 400,000 distinct CDR3 sequences in the sample, 15% were seen once. CDR3 length: 17 amino acids. The same specimen was also included in a second study, on T cells in Graves' hyperthyroidism and ophthalmopathy.

The sample here was peripheral blood mononuclear cells (PBMCs), taken at new diagnosis, from a patient treated with antithyroid drugs. The V and J genes are TRBV12-3 or TRBV12-4 and TRBJ2-2; weak D call: TRBD1 (7 bases). This TCR was recovered from a woman in her thirties or forties with Graves disease. Here the CDR3 DNA reads TGTGTCAGCAGTCCTGGAGGGGGCGCGGGAAACACCGGGGAGCTGTTTTTT. It yields the protein CVSSPGGGAGNTGELFF.